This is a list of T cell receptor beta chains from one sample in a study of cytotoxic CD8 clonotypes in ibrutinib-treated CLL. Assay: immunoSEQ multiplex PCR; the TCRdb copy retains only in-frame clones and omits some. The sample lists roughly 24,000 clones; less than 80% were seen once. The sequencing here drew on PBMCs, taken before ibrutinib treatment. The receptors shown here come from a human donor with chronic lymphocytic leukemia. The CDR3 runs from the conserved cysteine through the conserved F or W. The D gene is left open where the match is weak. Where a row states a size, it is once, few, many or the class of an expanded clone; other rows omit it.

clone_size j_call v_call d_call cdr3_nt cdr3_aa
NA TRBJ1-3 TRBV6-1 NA TGTGCCAGCACACACCTCAGTCGTGGAAACACCATATATTTT CASTHLSRGNTIYF
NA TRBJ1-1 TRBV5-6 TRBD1 TGTGCCAGCAGGCTGGGACAGGGGGTGGGCGGCACTGAAGCTTTCTTT CASRLGQGVGGTEAFF
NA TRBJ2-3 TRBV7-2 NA TGTGCCAGCAGCACGCAACCCGGGGGACACGTGGATACGCAGTATTTT CASSTQPGGHVDTQYF
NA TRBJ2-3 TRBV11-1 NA TGTGCCAGCAGCCCTGACGGGACAGATACGCAGTATTTT CASSPDGTDTQYF
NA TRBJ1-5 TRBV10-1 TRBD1 TGCGCCAGCAGCCGGACAGGGACTCAGCCCCAGCATTTT CASSRTGTQPQHF
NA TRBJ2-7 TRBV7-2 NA TGTGCCAGCAGCCTCCGCGATCGCGTCGACGAGCAGTACTTC CASSLRDRVDEQYF
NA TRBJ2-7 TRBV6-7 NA TGTGCCAGCAGTTACGTCCAGGGGAGCTCCTACGAGCAGTACTTC CASSYVQGSSYEQYF
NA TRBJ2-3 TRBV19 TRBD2 TGTGCCAGTCGTCGGACTAGCGGGACAGATACGCAGTATTTT CASRRTSGTDTQYF
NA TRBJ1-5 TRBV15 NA TGTGCCACCAGCAGAGGATATCAGCCCCAGCATTTT CATSRGYQPQHF
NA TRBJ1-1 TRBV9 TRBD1 TGTGCCAGCAGCCCTCGGACAGGGAACACTGAAGCTTTCTTT CASSPRTGNTEAFF
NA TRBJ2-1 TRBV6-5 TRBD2 TGTGCCAGCATGGTAGCGGGAGTGCCCTACAATGAGCAGTTCTTC CASMVAGVPYNEQFF
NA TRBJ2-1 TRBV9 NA TGTGCCAGCAGCCCCGCCGCTATAGCGGACAATGAGCAGTTCTTC CASSPAAIADNEQFF
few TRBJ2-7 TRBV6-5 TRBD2 TGTGCCAGCAGTACCAACCCGGGGGGGAGCTACGAGCAGTACTTC CASSTNPGGSYEQYF
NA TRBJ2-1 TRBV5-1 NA TGCGCCAGCAGCTTGGCTGGAGACGGGGTCGGTGAGCAGTTCTTC CASSLAGDGVGEQFF
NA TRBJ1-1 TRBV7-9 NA TGTGCCAGCAGCAACCGACAGGTGATGAACACTGAAGCTTTCTTT CASSNRQVMNTEAFF
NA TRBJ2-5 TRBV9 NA TGTGCCAGCAGCGGACTCCCCCAAGAGACCCAGTACTTC CASSGLPQETQYF
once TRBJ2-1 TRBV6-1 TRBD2 TGTGCCAGCAGTGAAGATAGAATGGGAGCGGGAGTGGCGGATGAGCAGTTCTTC CASSEDRMGAGVADEQFF
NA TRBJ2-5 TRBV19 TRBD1 TGTGCCAGTAGTGTCCGGGACAGTCAAGAGACCCAGTACTTC CASSVRDSQETQYF
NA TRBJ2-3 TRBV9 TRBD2 TGTGCCAGCAGCGCGAGTCAAATGACTAGCGGGAGGCGAGATACGCAGTATTTT CASSASQMTSGRRDTQYF
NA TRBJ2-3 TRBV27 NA TGTGCCAGCAGTTGGGGGGGCCTCACAGATACGCAGTATTTT CASSWGGLTDTQYF
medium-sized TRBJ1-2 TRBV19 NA TGTGCCAGTACTGTCCAGGGTCGTCATGGCTACACCTTC CASTVQGRHGYTF
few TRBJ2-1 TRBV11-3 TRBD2 TGTGCCAGCAGCCAAGCGGGGTGGAATGAGCAGTTCTTC CASSQAGWNEQFF
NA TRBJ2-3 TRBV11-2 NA TGTGCCAGCAGCCTAGCCATCTTGGGGGCGGCGCAGTATTTT CASSLAILGAAQYF
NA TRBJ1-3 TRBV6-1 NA TGTGCCAGCAGTGCGAGAGCGACAGCCTCTGGAAACACCATATATTTT CASSARATASGNTIYF
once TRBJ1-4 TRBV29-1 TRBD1 TGCAGCGTCCGAGGGGGGGACAGGGGCAATGAAAAACTGTTTTTT CSVRGGDRGNEKLFF
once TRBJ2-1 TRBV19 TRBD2 TGTGCCAGTACCCTGACTAGCGGGACTTGGAATGAGCAGTTCTTC CASTLTSGTWNEQFF
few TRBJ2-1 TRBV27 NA TGTGCCAGCAGTTCCGGACGTAGAGACTACAATGAGCAGTTCTTC CASSSGRRDYNEQFF
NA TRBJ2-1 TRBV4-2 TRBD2 TGTGCCAGCAGCCAAGAGGGGGGGGAGAAATACAATGAGCAGTTCTTC CASSQEGGEKYNEQFF
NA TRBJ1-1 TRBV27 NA TGTGCCAGCAGTTCCCCAGTGAACACTGAAGCTTTCTTT CASSSPVNTEAFF
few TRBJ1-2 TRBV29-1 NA TGCAGCGTTGACGTAAAGGGCTACACCTTC CSVDVKGYTF
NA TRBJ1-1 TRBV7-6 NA TGTGCCAGCAGCCGTCGACGGAACACTGAAGCTTTCTTT CASSRRRNTEAFF
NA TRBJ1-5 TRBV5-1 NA TGCGCCAGCAGCTTGGGGGGGACTGATCAGCCCCAGCATTTT CASSLGGTDQPQHF
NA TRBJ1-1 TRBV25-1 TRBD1 TGTGCCAGCAGTGACCTCCGGGACAGGGTTGCTTTCTTT CASSDLRDRVAFF
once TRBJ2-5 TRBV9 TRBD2 TGTGCCAGCAGCGCCGCAGCGGGAGTGGAAGAGACCCAGTACTTC CASSAAAGVEETQYF
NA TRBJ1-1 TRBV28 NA TGTGCCAGCACCGGGGACACTGAAGCTTTCTTT CASTGDTEAFF
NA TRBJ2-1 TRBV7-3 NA TGTGCCAGCAGCTTAACGTCTGACGCCCCTGAGCAGTTCTTC CASSLTSDAPEQFF
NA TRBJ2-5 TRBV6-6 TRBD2 TGTGCCAGCAGTTACTCTCCGGGAGGAGAGACCCAGTACTTC CASSYSPGGETQYF
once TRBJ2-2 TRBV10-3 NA TGTGCCATCAGTGAGTCCGAACAGGTTAAGTTGTTTTTT CAISESEQVKLFF
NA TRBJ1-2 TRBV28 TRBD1 TGTGCCAGCAGTCCTTACAAGACAGGGAACTATGGCTACACCTTC CASSPYKTGNYGYTF
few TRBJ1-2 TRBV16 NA TGTGCCAGCAGCATCAACCGGGGAGGTTCTAACTATGGCTACACCTTC CASSINRGGSNYGYTF
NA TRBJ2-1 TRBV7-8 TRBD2 TGTGCCAGCAGGGTTACTAGCGGGAGGGGCAATGAGCAGTTCTTC CASRVTSGRGNEQFF
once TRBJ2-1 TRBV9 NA TGTGCCAGCAGCGTATACGCGACCAGTAATGAGCAGTTCTTC CASSVYATSNEQFF
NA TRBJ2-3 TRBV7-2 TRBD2 TGTGCCAGCAGCTACCCCCCAAGCGGTAGCGGGAGAACAGATACGCAGTATTTT CASSYPPSGSGRTDTQYF
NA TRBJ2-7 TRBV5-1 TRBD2 TGCGCCAGCAGCTACGGTAGCGGGAGCGGCTACGAGCAGTACTTC CASSYGSGSGYEQYF
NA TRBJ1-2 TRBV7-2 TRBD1 TGTGCCAGCAGCTTAGGACAGGGTCCCCTCTATGGCTACACCTTC CASSLGQGPLYGYTF
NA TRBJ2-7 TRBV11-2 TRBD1 TGTGCCAGCAGCCCAGACAGGGGGCGTAGGTACGAGCAGTACTTC CASSPDRGRRYEQYF
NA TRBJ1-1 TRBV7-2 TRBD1 TGTGCCAGCAGCATACTTCAGGGGGCTGAAGCTTTCTTT CASSILQGAEAFF
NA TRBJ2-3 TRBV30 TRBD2 TGTGCCTGGAGTGGGACTAGCGGATTCACAGATACGCAGTATTTT CAWSGTSGFTDTQYF
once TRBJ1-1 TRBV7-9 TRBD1 TGTGCCAGCAGCCCAGGGGGATCCACTGAAGCTTTCTTT CASSPGGSTEAFF
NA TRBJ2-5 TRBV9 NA TGTGCCAGCAGCGTAGCTAGTCAGGGGGGACACCAAGAGACCCAGTACTTC CASSVASQGGHQETQYF
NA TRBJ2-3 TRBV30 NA TGTGCCTGGTTGGGCGGTTGGTCAGATACGCAGTATTTT CAWLGGWSDTQYF
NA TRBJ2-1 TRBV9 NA TGTGCCAGCAGCGCCCTGGGGGAGCGGTACAATGAGCAGTTCTTC CASSALGERYNEQFF
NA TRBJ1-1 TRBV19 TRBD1 TGTGCCAGTAGGCGAACCGACAGGGGATCCACTGAAGCTTTCTTT CASRRTDRGSTEAFF
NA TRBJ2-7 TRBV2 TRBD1 TGTGCCAGTACGACGGACAGGGGTAACGAGCAGTACTTC CASTTDRGNEQYF
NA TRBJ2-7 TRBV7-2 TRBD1 TGTGCCAGCAGCAAGGACAGGGGGCGTCGCGAGCAGTACTTC CASSKDRGRREQYF
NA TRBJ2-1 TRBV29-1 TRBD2 TGCAGCGGTGGACTAGGGTGGAATGAGCAGTTCTTC CSGGLGWNEQFF
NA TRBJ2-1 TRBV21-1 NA TGTGCCAGCAGCAAGCCCCGGGACAGTGCTTCCTACAATGAGCAGTTCTTC CASSKPRDSASYNEQFF
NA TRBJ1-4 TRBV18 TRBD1 TGTGCCAGCTCATCAACCGGGACAGGGGTAGAAAAACTGTTTTTT CASSSTGTGVEKLFF
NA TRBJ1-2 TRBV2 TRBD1 TGTGCCAGCAGTTCTAGCGGCAGGGGGGATGGCTACACCTTC CASSSSGRGDGYTF